This entry describes one TCR beta chain. This clone has just a few counts. It lacks a known antigen. Within one base of it there is no much larger clone, and no base qualities were kept. A single peripheral blood draw of around 120 mL on average was collected from each donor into heparinised tubes. A BD FACSAria II was used to sort naive, central memory, regulatory and stem cell-like memory CD4+ T cells with a panel that included CD45RO, CCR7, CD25, CD127, CD95 and CD27. All sorted populations exceeded 95% purity. PBMCs were separated immediately by Lymphoprep density gradient centrifugation and were stained directly, without being cultured. So that batch effects would be minimized, each experiment stained and sorted samples in pairs, pairing one healthy donor with one patient. The data originate from a study of beta chain features in type 1 diabetes (dated by TCRdb to the late 2010s). Background for the entire study: Patients and healthy donors did not differ in mean age, gender distribution, total cell number or subset yield. Naive and central memory subsets were obtained from all 30 or so donors, but regulatory and stem cell-like memory subsets were isolated from only 8 patients and roughly 8 healthy donors. A total of some 110 million sorted cells were examined across all samples, and a strong correlation was observed between cell number per subset and RNA yield. In the study, TCRB repertoires of sorted circulating CD4+ T cell subsets from recently diagnosed type 1 diabetes patients were compared with those of matched healthy donors.

From its cysteine to its phenylalanine, the CDR3 spans 17 amino acids. Solely the CDR3 DNA is kept, with 51 bases framed from the first base. Taken from the germline V gene, the CDR1 and CDR2 loops are MGHRA and YSYEKL. Unmatched junction bases come to 11, with V trimmed by 4 bases and J by 6 bases. What the research found in general, with its limitations: Naive, central memory and regulatory TCRB repertoires appeared more similar among patients than among healthy donors. A moderate but significant shortening of TCRB CDR3 length was observed in type 1 diabetes patients in all four CD4+ subsets. Because cDNA was sequenced instead of genomic DNA, highly expressing activated cells could be over-represented, though the groups showed no difference in activation or CD3 levels. Patients with type 1 diabetes made fewer insertions and deleted more nucleotides at VDJ recombination sites, implying thymic rearrangement abnormalities. PCR might favor shorter templates, but patient and control samples were amplified and corrected together, so any skew would affect both groups equally. Because the HLA sub-analyses included only small numbers of individuals, any influence of HLA type on TCRB rearrangement was left unresolved.

The High Capacity cDNA Reverse Transcription Kit was used to reverse transcribe all of the isolated RNA, meaning that expressed TCRB transcripts were what got sequenced. Deep immunoSEQ sequencing was applied to naive, central memory and regulatory T cell samples, giving an average of roughly 3.6 million total reads per sample. Sorted cells were lysed in RLT buffer and RNA was extracted with DNase-treated RNeasy Micro or Mini kits, depending on cell number. Each cell subset was processed on its own to prevent cross-contamination, while patient and healthy donor samples were processed together. TCRB sequences were amplified from cDNA with the immunoSEQ multiplex PCR, producing 87-bp fragments spanning the CDR3 region. Amplicons were sequenced on the Illumina HiSeq platform. Processing in the source paper ran as follows. PCR bias was computationally corrected using synthetic template baselines, reads within Hamming distance 2 were collapsed, and singletons that could not be merged were discarded. By aligning reads against IMGT, V, D and J genes, CDR3 length, and insertions or deletions at six rearrangement sites were assigned. Within each subset, clonotype counts were normalized to the number of sorted cells before true diversity and Gini coefficients were calculated with the tcR R package. Repertoire sharing was quantified using the overlap coefficient calculated on TCRB nucleotide sequences. TCRdb re-hosts the immuneACCESS table, in-frame sequences only. Its copies lack some clones; in the studies checked, an unresolved V gene accounts for under half of them, and the cause for the rest is not known. Clonal size and the V and J genes are those of that table, whereas D and trimming came from the DNA. The sample profile shows around 300,000 clones; 8% of them were found once. The top ten hold more than 0.8% of the sample.

The sequenced sample was central memory CD4+ T cells from blood. The sequence was collected from a woman aged 18-29 years in good health. The rearranged segments are TRBV4-1 and TRBJ2-3; TRBD2 fits 12 bases in the junction. The DNA sequence follows: TGCGCCAGCAGCCGCTTGACTAGCGGGAGTGGGATGGATACGCAGTATTTT. It codes for CASSRLTSGSGMDTQYF.